This TCR beta chain was sequenced during a study of control samples from healthy donors and cancer patients (dated by TCRdb to 2018 to 2021). Worth noting for this clone: It lacks a known antigen. One base away there is no much larger clone; base qualities are not given.

The CDR3 goes from the cysteine to the phenylalanine over 12 residues. The entry retains the CDR3 DNA only, 36 bases that are in frame from base 1. V is cut by 0 bases and J by 3 bases, and the space between the germline ends is 3 bases. CDR1 and CDR2 (KGHSH, LQKENI) derive from the germline V gene. Receptors were amplified or captured by the immunoSEQ multiplex PCR assay. Entries here come from immuneACCESS through TCRdb and include only in-frame sequences with V and J called. Some clones fail to appear in such tables; in the studies checked, an unresolved V gene covers under half of the shortfall, and the cause of the remainder is unknown. This sample is represented by thousands of clones; more than 65% of them were singletons. The ten top clones hold around 30% of the sample.

Specimen: PBMCs. This receptor was obtained from a man between 65 and 85 years old with lung cancer. The chain links TRBV18 with TRBJ2-7, with no D gene named confidently. The CDR3 reads as follows: CASSPPNYEQYF. The bases read TGTGCCAGCTCACCACCGAACTACGAGCAGTACTTC.